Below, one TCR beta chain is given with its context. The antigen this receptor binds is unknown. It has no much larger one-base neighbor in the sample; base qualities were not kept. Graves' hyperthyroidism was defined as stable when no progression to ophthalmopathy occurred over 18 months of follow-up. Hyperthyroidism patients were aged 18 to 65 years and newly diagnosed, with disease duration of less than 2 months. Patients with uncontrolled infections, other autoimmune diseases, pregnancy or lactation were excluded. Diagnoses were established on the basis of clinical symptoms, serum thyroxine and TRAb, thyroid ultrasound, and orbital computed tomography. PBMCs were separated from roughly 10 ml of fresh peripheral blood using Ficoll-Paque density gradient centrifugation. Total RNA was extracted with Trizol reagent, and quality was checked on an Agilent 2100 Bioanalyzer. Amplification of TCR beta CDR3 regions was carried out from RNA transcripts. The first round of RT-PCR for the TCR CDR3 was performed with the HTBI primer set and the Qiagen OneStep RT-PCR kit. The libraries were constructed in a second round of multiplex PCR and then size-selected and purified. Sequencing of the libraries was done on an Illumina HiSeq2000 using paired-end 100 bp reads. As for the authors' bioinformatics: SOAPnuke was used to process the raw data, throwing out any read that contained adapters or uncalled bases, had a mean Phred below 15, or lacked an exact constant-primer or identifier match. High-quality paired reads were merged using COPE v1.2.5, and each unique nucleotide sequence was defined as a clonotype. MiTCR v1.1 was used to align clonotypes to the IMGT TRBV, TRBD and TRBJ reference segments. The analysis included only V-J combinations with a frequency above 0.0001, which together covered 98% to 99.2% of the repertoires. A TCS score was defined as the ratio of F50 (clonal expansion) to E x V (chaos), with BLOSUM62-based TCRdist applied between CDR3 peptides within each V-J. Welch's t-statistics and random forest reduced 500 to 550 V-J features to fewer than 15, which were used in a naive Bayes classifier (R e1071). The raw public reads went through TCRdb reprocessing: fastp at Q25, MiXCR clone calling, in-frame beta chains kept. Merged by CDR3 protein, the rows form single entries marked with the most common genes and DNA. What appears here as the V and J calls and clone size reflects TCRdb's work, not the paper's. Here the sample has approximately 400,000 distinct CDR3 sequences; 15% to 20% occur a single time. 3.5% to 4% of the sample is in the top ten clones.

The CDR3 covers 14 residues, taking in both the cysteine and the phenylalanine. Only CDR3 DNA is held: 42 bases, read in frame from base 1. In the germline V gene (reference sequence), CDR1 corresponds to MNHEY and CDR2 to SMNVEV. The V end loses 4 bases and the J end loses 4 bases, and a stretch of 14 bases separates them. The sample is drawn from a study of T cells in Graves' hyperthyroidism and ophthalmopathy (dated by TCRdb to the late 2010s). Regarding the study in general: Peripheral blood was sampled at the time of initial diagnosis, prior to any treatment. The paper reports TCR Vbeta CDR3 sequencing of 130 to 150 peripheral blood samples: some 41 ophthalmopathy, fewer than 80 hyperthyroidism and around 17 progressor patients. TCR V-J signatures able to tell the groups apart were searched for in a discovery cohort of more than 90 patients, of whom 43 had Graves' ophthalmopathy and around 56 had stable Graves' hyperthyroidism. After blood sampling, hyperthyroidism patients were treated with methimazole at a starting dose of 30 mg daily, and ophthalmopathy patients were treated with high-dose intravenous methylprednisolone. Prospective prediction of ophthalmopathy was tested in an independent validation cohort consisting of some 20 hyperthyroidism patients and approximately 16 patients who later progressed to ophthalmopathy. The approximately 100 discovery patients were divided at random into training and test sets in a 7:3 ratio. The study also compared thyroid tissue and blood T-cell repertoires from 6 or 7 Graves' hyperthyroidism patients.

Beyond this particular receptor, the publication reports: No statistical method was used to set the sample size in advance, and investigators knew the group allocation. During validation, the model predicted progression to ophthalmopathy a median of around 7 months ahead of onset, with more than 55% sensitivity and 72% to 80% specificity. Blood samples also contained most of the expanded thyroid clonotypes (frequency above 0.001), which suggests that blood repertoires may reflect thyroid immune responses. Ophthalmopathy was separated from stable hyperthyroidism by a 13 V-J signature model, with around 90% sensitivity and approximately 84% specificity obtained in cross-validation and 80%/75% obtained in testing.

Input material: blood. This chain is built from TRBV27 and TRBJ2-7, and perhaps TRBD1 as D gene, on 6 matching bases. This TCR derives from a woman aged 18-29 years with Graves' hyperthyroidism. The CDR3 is CASSSGHQVYEQYF. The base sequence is TGTGCCAGCAGTTCGGGACACCAAGTGTACGAGCAGTACTTC.